A selection of T cell receptor beta chains follows, all from one sample in a study of cytomegalovirus exposure and HLA in healthy donors. The protocol was immunoSEQ multiplex PCR, while the TCRdb copy is restricted to in-frame clones and leaves out a portion. This sample has roughly 230,000 clones, with 70% to 90% found just once. Sequencing input: PBMCs. These receptors were obtained from a girl aged 2-10 years in good health and CMV-seronegative. The CDR3 runs from the conserved cysteine through the conserved F or W. Fields, in order: D gene, clone size, J gene, V gene, CDR3 DNA, CDR3 protein. A D gene is named only where the DNA matches it firmly. Clone size is given for some rows only: seen once, a few or many times, or a class if the clone is expanded.

D gene: NA; clone size: NA; J gene: TRBJ2-3; V gene: TRBV7-9; CDR3 DNA: TGTGCCAGCAGCTTAGAACTAACCACAGATACGCAGTATTTT; CDR3 protein: CASSLELTTDTQYF
D gene: NA; clone size: NA; J gene: TRBJ2-6; V gene: TRBV30; CDR3 DNA: TGTGCCTGGAGTGTAGTTCGTAACTATCCCTCCTCTGGGGCCAACGTCCTGACTTTC; CDR3 protein: CAWSVVRNYPSSGANVLTF
D gene: NA; clone size: NA; J gene: TRBJ1-1; V gene: TRBV7-6; CDR3 DNA: TGTGCCAGCAGCTTGACAGACACTGAAGCTTTCTTT; CDR3 protein: CASSLTDTEAFF
D gene: TRBD2; clone size: NA; J gene: TRBJ2-1; V gene: TRBV9; CDR3 DNA: TGTGCCAGCAGCTCGGGACTAGCGGTTTACAATGAGCAGTTCTTC; CDR3 protein: CASSSGLAVYNEQFF
D gene: NA; clone size: NA; J gene: TRBJ1-2; V gene: TRBV29-1; CDR3 DNA: TGCAGCGTTGATTTCGGGCAGGGCCGTACAGGCTACACCTTC; CDR3 protein: CSVDFGQGRTGYTF
D gene: TRBD2; clone size: once; J gene: TRBJ2-3; V gene: TRBV19; CDR3 DNA: TGTGCCAGTAGTGCCTCCAGGACTAGCTACACAGATACGCAGTATTTT; CDR3 protein: CASSASRTSYTDTQYF
D gene: TRBD1; clone size: NA; J gene: TRBJ1-1; V gene: TRBV19; CDR3 DNA: TGTGCCAGTAGTATAGCTACAGGGGGGGCTGAAGCTTTCTTT; CDR3 protein: CASSIATGGAEAFF
D gene: TRBD2; clone size: NA; J gene: TRBJ2-1; V gene: TRBV2; CDR3 DNA: TGTGCCAGCCCGTCTAAGCGGGGGGGCCACAATGAGCAGTTCTTC; CDR3 protein: CASPSKRGGHNEQFF
D gene: TRBD1; clone size: NA; J gene: TRBJ1-1; V gene: TRBV6-1; CDR3 DNA: TGTGCCAGCAGTGCCCGGGACAGGGATTTTTCTACTGAAGCTTTCTTT; CDR3 protein: CASSARDRDFSTEAFF
D gene: NA; clone size: NA; J gene: TRBJ2-2; V gene: TRBV15; CDR3 DNA: TGTGCCACCAGCAGTGACCCTACAGGGTCCGGGGAGCTGTTTTTT; CDR3 protein: CATSSDPTGSGELFF
D gene: NA; clone size: NA; J gene: TRBJ1-2; V gene: TRBV19; CDR3 DNA: TGTGCCAGTAGTATACAGGGGCGAGAGGACTATGGCTACACCTTC; CDR3 protein: CASSIQGREDYGYTF
D gene: NA; clone size: once; J gene: TRBJ1-1; V gene: TRBV6-4; CDR3 DNA: TGTGCCAGCAGCAGGGGCTTGAACACTGAAGCTTTCTTT; CDR3 protein: CASSRGLNTEAFF
D gene: TRBD1; clone size: NA; J gene: TRBJ1-1; V gene: TRBV6-1; CDR3 DNA: TGTGCCAGCAGCGTGGGACAGGTTAGATTTGAAGCTTTCTTT; CDR3 protein: CASSVGQVRFEAFF
D gene: TRBD1; clone size: NA; J gene: TRBJ1-2; V gene: TRBV4-1; CDR3 DNA: TGCGCCAGCAGCCAAGAATCGACAGGGGCCTATGGCTACACCTTC; CDR3 protein: CASSQESTGAYGYTF
D gene: TRBD1; clone size: NA; J gene: TRBJ1-2; V gene: TRBV2; CDR3 DNA: TGTGCCAGCAGAGTTACAGGGGTGGGCGGCTACACCTTC; CDR3 protein: CASRVTGVGGYTF
D gene: NA; clone size: NA; J gene: TRBJ2-3; V gene: TRBV6-6; CDR3 DNA: TGTGCCAGCAGTTACGTGGACAGTTACACAGATACGCAGTATTTT; CDR3 protein: CASSYVDSYTDTQYF
D gene: NA; clone size: NA; J gene: TRBJ2-7; V gene: TRBV6-5; CDR3 DNA: TGTGCCAGCAGAAGGGGTACAGGCCCTCCCTACGAGCAGTACTTC; CDR3 protein: CASRRGTGPPYEQYF
D gene: NA; clone size: NA; J gene: TRBJ1-1; V gene: TRBV9; CDR3 DNA: TGTGCCAGCAGCGTAGGGACATCGAACACTGAAGCTTTCTTT; CDR3 protein: CASSVGTSNTEAFF
D gene: TRBD2; clone size: NA; J gene: TRBJ2-1; V gene: TRBV5-1; CDR3 DNA: TGCGCCAGCAGCACAACTAGCGGGAGGACCTACAATGAGCAGTTCTTC; CDR3 protein: CASSTTSGRTYNEQFF
D gene: NA; clone size: NA; J gene: TRBJ2-2; V gene: TRBV18; CDR3 DNA: TGTGCCAGCTCACCACGCCTAGCCGAGAACACCGGGGAGCTGTTTTTT; CDR3 protein: CASSPRLAENTGELFF
D gene: TRBD2; clone size: NA; J gene: TRBJ2-6; V gene: TRBV5-5; CDR3 DNA: TGTGCCAGCAGCTCTTTAGCGGGATGGATGAGCTCTGGGGCCAACGTCCTGACTTTC; CDR3 protein: CASSSLAGWMSSGANVLTF
D gene: TRBD1; clone size: few; J gene: TRBJ1-1; V gene: TRBV5-1; CDR3 DNA: TGCGCCAGCAGAGGGACAGTGAACACTGAAGCTTTCTTT; CDR3 protein: CASRGTVNTEAFF
D gene: NA; clone size: NA; J gene: TRBJ2-6; V gene: TRBV14; CDR3 DNA: TGTGCCAGCAGCCAAGGGGGGCGTCTCTCTGGGGCCAACGTCCTGACTTTC; CDR3 protein: CASSQGGRLSGANVLTF
D gene: TRBD1; clone size: once; J gene: TRBJ2-7; V gene: TRBV15; CDR3 DNA: TGTGCCACCAGCGCCCGGACAGGGTCGACCTACGAGCAGTACTTC; CDR3 protein: CATSARTGSTYEQYF